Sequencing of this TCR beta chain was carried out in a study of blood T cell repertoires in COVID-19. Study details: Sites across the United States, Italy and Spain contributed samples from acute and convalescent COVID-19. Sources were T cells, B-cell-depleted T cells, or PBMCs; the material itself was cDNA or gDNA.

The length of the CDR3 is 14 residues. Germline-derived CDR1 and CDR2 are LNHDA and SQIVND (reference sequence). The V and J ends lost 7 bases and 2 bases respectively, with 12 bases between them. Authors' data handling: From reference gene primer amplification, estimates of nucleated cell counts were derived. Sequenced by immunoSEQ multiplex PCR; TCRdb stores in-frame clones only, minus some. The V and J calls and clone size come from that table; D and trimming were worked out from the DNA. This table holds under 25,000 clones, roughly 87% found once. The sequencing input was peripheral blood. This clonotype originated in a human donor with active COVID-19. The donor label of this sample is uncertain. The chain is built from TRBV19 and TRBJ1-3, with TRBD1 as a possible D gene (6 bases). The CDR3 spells CASTFGTPGNTIYF. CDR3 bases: TGTGCCAGTACCTTCGGGACACCTGGAAACACCATATATTTT.